These 5 T cell receptor beta chains originate from one sample sequenced in a study of blood T cells in healthy people across ages. Sample-barcoded 5' priming and a J-beta primer mix drove a second PCR of about 6 to 12 cycles. TCRdb fed the 5' RACE reads into MiXCR, producing one record per CDR3 protein. The sample consists of about 640,000 distinct CDR3 sequences, roughly three fifths of them appearing once. What was sequenced was blood. These receptors all come from a man between 60 and 75 years old in good health.

This chain uses TRBV14 with TRBJ2-4, with D perhaps given as TRBD1 or TRBD2 (6 bases each). The J call may be incorrect, as the DNA end agrees better with TRBJ2-7. This CDR3 has 18 residues. Looked up from germline, CDR1 is SGHDN and CDR2 is FVKESK. CDR3 bases: TGTGCCAGCAGCCAAGGAAGGGGGGCAACGGCGGACTCCTACGAGCAGTACTTC. Translation: CASSQGRGATADSYEQYF.

The chain is built from TRBV11-2 and TRBJ2-2; D may be TRBD2 (6 bases). V was clipped by 3 bases and J by 4 bases, with 12 bases between them. CDR3 length: 15 residues. CDR1 is SGHAT, CDR2 FQNNGV, per germline. The CDR3 loop reads CASSLGRGSTGELFF. CDR3 nucleotides: TGTGCCAGCAGCTTGGGGCGGGGTAGCACCGGGGAGCTGTTTTTT.

The V and J genes are TRBV2 and TRBJ2-7, with a weak D call TRBD1 (6 bases). CDR1 and CDR2 from the germline V gene are SNHLY and FYNNEI. The V and J ends lost 3 bases and 2 bases respectively, with 14 bases between them. The CDR3 spans 15 residues. Written as DNA, the CDR3 is TGTGCCAGCAGTGAGATCAGACAGGTAACCTACGAGCAGTACTTC. Its protein is CASSEIRQVTYEQYF.

The rearrangement uses TRBV11-2 and TRBJ2-7, with D possibly matching TRBD2 (6 bases). The end of the DNA aligns better with TRBJ2-5, so the J call may be wrong. This CDR3 spans 15 amino acids. Germline V CDR1 and CDR2: SGHAT, FQNNGV. The CDR3 nucleotides read TGTGCCAGCAGCTTAGGAAGCGGGTATCAAGAGACCCAGTACTTC. This translates into CASSLGSGYQETQYF.

This chain uses TRBV27 with TRBJ2-3; tentative D call: TRBD1 (5 bases). The germline V gene has CDR1 MNHEY and CDR2 SMNVEV (reference sequence). The CDR3 is 16 residues long. V was trimmed by 4 bases and J by 3 bases, leaving 17 bases between them. The CDR3 nucleotides read TGTGCCAGCAGTTCGCCAAGGGGCGGTCAAACAGATACGCAGTATTTT. Translation gives CASSSPRGGQTDTQYF.